These 16 T cell receptor beta chains were all obtained from the same sample, sequenced in a study of blood T cell repertoires in COVID-19. Here immunoSEQ multiplex PCR was the method, and the copy in TCRdb shows in-frame clones only, minus some. The sample lists around 72,000 clones, about nine tenths occurring once. Sequencing was carried out using peripheral blood. The origin of the receptors is a woman between 45 and 60 years old with acute or convalescent COVID-19.

The CDR3 region has the DNA TGCAGCGTTGAATTAAGGAGCTATGGCTACACCTTC. The encoded protein is CSVELRSYGYTF. The V and J genes are TRBV29-1 and TRBJ1-2; D uncertain. Trimming left V 2 bases short and J 4 bases short, with 8 bases between. This CDR3 has 12 residues. The germline gives CDR1 SQVTM, CDR2 ANQGSEA. Complete variable domain (other parts from reference TRBV29-1 and TRBJ1-2): SAVISQKPSRDICQRGTSLTIQCQVDSQVTMMFWYRQQPGQSLTLIATANQGSEATYESGFVIDKFPISRPNLTFSTLTVSNMSPEDSSIYLCSVELRSYGYTFGSGTRLTVV.

With respect to this clone: This same CDR3 is encoded by further DNA sequences in the sample. CDR3 DNA: TGTGCCAGCAGCCCAGGGAACTATGGCTACACCTTC. Residues: CASSPGNYGYTF. V usage is TRBV12-3 or TRBV12-4 and J usage is TRBJ1-2; tentatively, D is TRBD1 (5 bases). There are 12 residues in the CDR3. V was cut by 6 bases and J by 2 bases, with 7 bases left in between.

The chain recombines TRBV3-1 (or the pseudogene TRBV3-2) with TRBJ1-2; D uncertain. This CDR3 contains 12 residues. V was cut by 1 base and J by 7 bases, with 7 bases left in between. CDR1 is LGHDT and CDR2 is YNNKEL in the germline V gene (reference sequence). CDR3 loop: CASSQGESGYTF. The CDR3 bases are TGTGCCAGCAGCCAAGGGGAGAGTGGCTACACCTTC.

This clone was counted a few times. The genes are TRBV7-2 and TRBJ2-7, with D possibly matching TRBD2 (6 bases). V shed 2 bases and J shed 6 bases, with 14 bases lying between them. CDR1 is SGHTA, CDR2 FQGNSA, per germline. This CDR3 region has 14 residues. The CDR3 is CASSLSSGGSEQYF. CDR3 DNA sequence: TGTGCCAGCAGCTTAAGTTCCGGGGGATCCGAGCAGTACTTC. The full variable domain, in which reference TRBV7-2 and TRBJ2-7 provide the parts outside the CDR3, is GAGVSQSPSNKVTEKGKDVELRCDPISGHTALYWYRQSLGQGLEFLIYFQGNSAPDKSGLPSDRFSAERTGGSVSTLTIQRTQQEDSAVYLCASSLSSGGSEQYFGPGTRLTVT.

This chain connects TRBV19 to TRBJ2-5, with a tentative D call TRBD1 (6 bases). Per the germline V gene, CDR1 is LNHDA and CDR2 is SQIVND (reference sequence). This CDR3 contains 13 residues. Trimming removed 5 bases from V and 2 bases from J, with 9 bases in between. CDR3 region: CASSPGQQETQYF. The CDR3 bases are TGTGCCAGTAGTCCCGGACAGCAAGAGACCCAGTACTTC. Looking up the rest from reference TRBV19 and TRBJ2-5 gives the full variable domain: DGGITQSPKYLFRKEGQNVTLSCEQNLNHDAMYWYRQDPGQGLRLIYYSQIVNDFQKGDIAEGYSVSREKKESFPLTVTSAQKNPTAFYLCASSPGQQETQYFGPGTRLLVL.

The V gene is TRBV6-5, the J gene TRBJ2-4; TRBD1 matches at 7 bases. V shed 2 bases and J 9 bases; nucleotides not matched to a gene: 4. CDR3 length: 13 amino acids. Germline CDR1 and CDR2: MNHEY and SVGAGI. The CDR3 sequence: CASSYGDSGIQYF. The CDR3 DNA reads TGTGCCAGCAGTTACGGGGACAGTGGCATTCAGTACTTC.

The chain recombines TRBV30 with TRBJ2-5, with D perhaps matching TRBD2 (5 bases). With 2 bases removed from V and 5 bases from J, the gap between germline ends came to 12 bases. The CDR3 loop spans 13 amino acids. From germline, CDR1 is GTSNPN and CDR2 SVGIG (reference sequence). DNA for the CDR3: TGTGCCTGGAGTAACGACTGGAGGGAGACCCAGTACTTC. This encodes CAWSNDWRETQYF.

The rearrangement links TRBV10-3 to TRBJ1-3, with 7 positions matching TRBD1. The CDR3 runs 16 residues. Germline CDR1 ENHRY, CDR2 SYGVKD. V was pared by 4 bases and J by 1 base, with 7 bases of the junction left unmatched. The CDR3 DNA reads as TGTGCCATCAGTGGACAGGGCTTTACTTCTGGAAACACCATATATTTT. Translating gives CAISGQGFTSGNTIYF.

The gene calls are TRBV28 and TRBJ1-1; D remains unclear. V gave up 5 bases and J gave up 8 bases, with 15 bases separating them. There are 13 residues in the CDR3. CDR1 MDHEN and CDR2 SYDVKM come from the germline V gene. The CDR3: CASSGGGRVEAFF. The DNA of the CDR3 is TGTGCCAGCAGTGGTGGAGGGCGGGTAGAAGCTTTCTTT.

The chain recombines TRBV2 with TRBJ1-2, with D maybe TRBD1 (6 bases). V lost 6 bases and J lost 2, with 22 bases in between. The germline V gene has CDR1 SNHLY and CDR2 FYNNEI. The CDR3 length is 17 residues. In DNA, the CDR3 is TGTGCCAGCAGCAGGGGAGATGGGGGAGTCGTCAACTATGGCTACACCTTC. Its protein is CASSRGDGGVVNYGYTF.

Comments on this clone: Germline and junction disagree at one end, which may indicate a read error. This chain uses TRBV7-7 with TRBJ2-3; 11 nucleotides line up with TRBD2. The germline V gene has CDR1 SSHAT and CDR2 FNYEAQ (reference sequence). CDR3 length: 16 residues. The CDR3 nucleotides are TGTGCTAGCAGCTTGGGGACTAGCGGAAACACAGATACGCAGTATTTT. Amino acid sequence: CASSLGTSGNTDTQYF.

The chain's CDR3 is CASSLTTGIAFF. Written as DNA, the CDR3 is TGTGCCAGCAGTCTAACCACAGGGATAGCTTTCTTT. The chain carries TRBV12-3 or TRBV12-4 and TRBJ1-1, with a tentative D call TRBD1 (6 bases). This CDR3 comprises 12 residues. Trimming removed 5 bases from V and 10 bases from J, with 14 bases in between.

This chain joins TRBV18 and TRBJ1-2; tentative D call: TRBD1 (6 bases). Germline V CDR1 and CDR2: KGHSH, LQKENI. The CDR3 runs to 13 residues. Trimming cost V 5 bases and J 3 bases, with 10 bases left between them. This chain's CDR3 is CASSVQGDYGYTF. In DNA, the CDR3 is TGTGCCAGCTCAGTACAGGGTGACTATGGCTACACCTTC.

The chain couples TRBV4-3 to TRBJ1-2, with D uncertain. Germline V CDR1 and CDR2: LGHNA, YSLEER. This CDR3 is built from 14 residues. V lost 1 base and J 7 bases, leaving 13 bases between the germline ends. Here the CDR3 reads CASSQAFGVPGYTF. The CDR3, as DNA: TGCGCCAGCAGCCAAGCGTTTGGAGTTCCTGGCTACACCTTC.

This chain links TRBV15 with TRBJ1-4; D remains ambiguous. V shed 6 bases and J shed 2 bases, with 10 bases lying between them. This CDR3 is built from 14 residues. Germline V gives CDR1 LNHNV, CDR2 YYDKDF (reference sequence). The CDR3 loop reads CATRRLATNEKLFF. The CDR3 bases are TGTGCCACCAGACGCTTAGCGACTAATGAAAAACTGTTTTTT.

The gene calls are TRBV13 and TRBJ1-1; D might be TRBD1 (6 bases). The CDR3 totals 15 residues. Germline CDR1 is PRHDT and CDR2 is FYEKMQ (reference sequence). V lost 6 bases and J lost 2, with 16 bases in between. CDR3 loop: CASRLGQGLNTEAFF. Here the CDR3 DNA reads TGTGCCAGCAGACTGGGGCAGGGGCTTAACACTGAAGCTTTCTTT. The variable domain in full, with the rest retrieved from reference TRBV13 and TRBJ1-1, is AAGVIQSPRHLIKEKRETATLKCYPIPRHDTVYWYQQGPGQDPQFLISFYEKMQSDKGSIPDRFSAQQFSDYHSELNMSSLELGDSALYFCASRLGQGLNTEAFFGQGTRLTVV.